The 8 T cell receptor beta chains in this list originate from one sample, sequenced in a study of shared clonotypes between healthy human individuals. Clones were read by immunoSEQ multiplex PCR, and TCRdb kept only the in-frame ones, dropping some. The table has approximately 1,500,000 clones, 95% to 99% seen once. Material: naive CD4+ T cells sorted from blood. The subset here: CD45RA+ positively selected. The receptors stem from a man under 40 in good health.

The chain joins TRBV19 to TRBJ1-3; 11 positions agree with TRBD1. CDR1 LNHDA and CDR2 SQIVND come from the germline V gene (reference sequence). The CDR3 sequence is 17 residues long. The trim removed 3 bases at V and 0 bases at J, leaving 4 bases unmatched. In nucleotides, the CDR3 is TGTGCCAGTAGTATGTGGACAGGGGGCTCCTCTGGAAACACCATATATTTT. This translates into CASSMWTGGSSGNTIYF.

The gene calls are TRBV7-9 and TRBJ2-1; no clear D gene. V lost 8 bases and J 0 bases, leaving 14 bases between the germline ends. This CDR3 is built from 15 residues. Germline CDR1 and CDR2: SEHNR and FQNEAQ (reference sequence). CDR3 loop: CASYGSRSSYNEQFF. The CDR3 DNA is TGTGCCAGCTACGGCAGCAGAAGCTCCTACAATGAGCAGTTCTTC.

The V gene is TRBV19, the J gene TRBJ1-2; 8 positions match TRBD1. The V gene end was trimmed by 4 bases and the J gene end by 8 bases; junction bases not matched to a gene: 6. The germline CDR1 and CDR2 sequences are LNHDA and SQIVND (reference sequence). CDR3 length: 13 amino acids. The CDR3 DNA sequence: TGTGCCAGTAGTACCCTGGACAGGGTGGGCTACACCTTC. This codes for CASSTLDRVGYTF.

The rearrangement uses TRBV4-3 and TRBJ2-3; tentative D call: TRBD2 (6 bases). V lost 0 bases, J lost 0 bases, and 10 bases lay in between. The CDR3 runs to 16 residues. The V gene's germline CDR1 is LGHNA and CDR2 YSLEER. Here the CDR3 reads CASSQEGLVSTDTQYF. The DNA of the CDR3 is TGCGCCAGCAGCCAAGAGGGACTCGTTAGCACAGATACGCAGTATTTT.

CDR3 sequence: CASNFQGNANTGELFF. In DNA form, the CDR3 reads TGCGCCAGCAATTTCCAGGGAAACGCGAACACCGGGGAGCTGTTTTTT. The gene calls are TRBV5-1 and TRBJ2-2; D is perhaps TRBD1 (5 bases). Trimming stripped 6 bases from V and 0 bases from J, with 15 bases between. CDR3 size: 16 residues. In germline, CDR1 is SGHRS, CDR2 YFSETQ.

The rearrangement uses TRBV10-3 and TRBJ2-5; TRBD2 matches at 15 bases. The junction had 8 bases not matched to a gene; V was cut back by 1 base and J by 2 bases. Germline CDR1 is ENHRY and CDR2 is SYGVKD. The CDR3 consists of 19 residues. CDR3 loop: CAISELGTSGRPTQETQYF. Written as DNA, the CDR3 is TGTGCCATCAGTGAGTTAGGGACTAGCGGGAGGCCGACGCAAGAGACCCAGTACTTC.

Concerning this clone itself: Other DNA sequences from this sample encode an identical CDR3 as well. The J gene is TRBJ2-7, the V gene TRBV28; D gene uncertain. The CDR3 consists of 12 residues. Trimming left V 6 bases short and J 4 bases short, with 10 bases between. Looked up from germline, CDR1 is MDHEN and CDR2 is SYDVKM. The CDR3 DNA reads TGTGCCAGCAGGTCTTCGAGGTACGAGCAGTACTTC. This codes for CASRSSRYEQYF.

The chain uses TRBV15 and TRBJ2-5, with TRBD2 identical over 8 bases. Germline assignment: CDR1 LNHNV and CDR2 YYDKDF (reference sequence). With V trimmed by 7 bases and J by 4 bases, 2 bases remained unmatched. This CDR3 region has 12 residues. For the CDR3, the DNA is TGTGCCACCACGAGCGGGAGAGAGACCCAGTACTTC. Protein sequence: CATTSGRETQYF.